This T cell receptor beta chain was sequenced in a study of T cell responses to AZD1222 COVID-19 vaccine (dated by TCRdb to the early 2020s). Concerning the study at large: TCR sequencing was performed for about 250 trial participants, of whom about 200 were given two doses of AZD1222 and around 26 were given two doses of MenACWY control vaccine. Trial participants were enrolled by age into 18-55, 56-69 and 70-plus year subgroups, with about 150, 28 and 57 TCR-sequenced participants respectively.

The CDR3 regions of human TCRbeta chains were analyzed by immunosequencing. In the paper's pipeline: Repertoire TCRs were checked for matches against a reference library of SARS-CoV-2-specific TCRs that had been generated using the MIRA antigen-specificity platform. Breadth meant the fraction of unique TCRs that were SARS-CoV-2-associated, whereas depth meant the fraction of total T cells that were SARS-CoV-2-associated. Using the MIRA data, every spike-specific TCR was mapped to the spike region that the TCR reacted to and assigned to either a CD4 or a CD8 class. Log10-transformed breadth and depth values were compared by one-way ANOVA with Sidak's multiple comparisons tests. The table was pulled from immuneACCESS by TCRdb, which kept in-frame rearrangements only. Such tables lose some clones; where checked, under half of the loss comes from unresolved V genes, and the rest has no known cause. The V and J calls and the clone size are those of that table, but D and trimming were determined from the DNA. This sample gives about 86,000 clones in total; more than 75% of them show up just once. 9.5% to 13% of the sample is taken by the ten largest.

Details on this clone: The antigen this receptor binds is unknown. Base qualities were left out, and no much larger clone turns up one base away.

What this sample's time point label stands for: about 28 days (+/-7) after the second vaccine dose. AZD1222 recipients whose second dose came at about 4 weeks and those whose second dose came at about 12 weeks were combined into one group, since spike-specific TCR depth and breadth did not differ between the two schedules. The vaccinee samples were drawn from two UK trials, COV001 and COV002, one of which was a single-blind randomized controlled phase 2/3 trial testing AZD1222 (ChAdOx1 nCoV-19) in healthy adults. For TCRbeta chain sequencing, PBMC samples were collected from trial participants at day 0 and at day 28 after the second dose. The research as a whole found: Conclusions about previously exposed vaccinees were limited because only a handful of AZD1222 recipients were SARS-CoV-2 seropositive at baseline. Reportedly, almost half of the unique spike-specific TCRs recognized epitopes lying outside the regions that are mutated in the B.1.351 and B.1.1.7 variants. Most participants were white British and females outnumbered males, and the authors suggested that clonal diversity may have been underestimated. Spike-specific TCR breadth and depth rose significantly after two AZD1222 doses compared with day 0 and with MenACWY recipients. Because no day 14 peak-response samples were available, repertoires were characterized only after the peak T cell response. In the small 56-69-year group, the increase in depth fell short of significance, most likely because of low power. Vaccine-associated CD4 TCRs spanned the whole spike protein, with dominant responses in regions 160-218 and 743-854.

V is shortened by 6 bases, J by 11 bases, and the region joining them spans 17 bases. From the germline V gene, CDR1 is MNHEY and CDR2 is SVGAGI. Reading from cysteine to phenylalanine, the CDR3 counts 12 amino acids. The entry retains the CDR3 DNA only, 36 bases that are in frame from base 1. The chain joins TRBV6-5 to TRBJ2-7; D gene: possibly TRBD2, on 5 matching bases. The sample in question was peripheral blood, obtained 28 days after the second AZD1222 dose. This sequence was found in an adult who received the AZD1222 COVID-19 vaccine. The DNA reads as follows: TGTGCCAGCAGCGGGTCTTTCGGGGAAGAGTACTTC. The encoded protein is CASSGSFGEEYF.